Following are 32 T cell receptor beta chains from one sample sequenced in a study of intratumoral heterogeneity in liver cancer. The table came from immunoSEQ multiplex PCR; TCRdb's copy has only in-frame clones and leaves some out. The sample contains just over 20,000 clones, just under 75% of which appear only once. Here the sequenced sample was tumor-adjacent normal tissue, taken before any cancer treatment. Every receptor here comes from a woman in her 70s with hepatocellular carcinoma.

The V and J genes are TRBV19 and TRBJ2-1, with TRBD2 matching over 7 bases. Germline V lookup: CDR1 LNHDA, CDR2 SQIVND (reference sequence). The CDR3 extends over 14 amino acids. J lost 3 bases, V lost 3 bases, and 2 bases had no gene match. CDR3 DNA: TGTGCCAGTAGTATTGGCGGGAGCTACAATGAGCAGTTCTTC. This translates into CASSIGGSYNEQFF. Variable domain in full (rest from reference TRBV19 and TRBJ2-1): DGGITQSPKYLFRKEGQNVTLSCEQNLNHDAMYWYRQDPGQGLRLIYYSQIVNDFQKGDIAEGYSVSREKKESFPLTVTSAQKNPTAFYLCASSIGGSYNEQFFGPGTRLTVL.

The chain links TRBV18 to TRBJ2-1; unclear D gene. Germline CDR1 is KGHSH and CDR2 is LQKENI. The CDR3 is 16 residues long. V was clipped by 8 bases and J by 0 bases, with 17 bases between them. In DNA, the CDR3 is TGTGCCAGCACTCCCCGGGCTCAGAGCTCCTACAATGAGCAGTTCTTC. It yields the protein CASTPRAQSSYNEQFF.

This chain connects TRBV5-4 to TRBJ1-4; D might be TRBD1 (6 bases). CDR1 and CDR2 (germline): SGHNT, YYREEE (reference sequence). V lost 4 bases and J lost 4, with 11 bases in between. The CDR3 spans 14 residues. CDR3 in amino acids: CASSRGQHNEKLFF. The CDR3 DNA is TGTGCCAGCAGCCGGGGACAACATAATGAAAAACTGTTTTTT.

The V call is TRBV15, the J call TRBJ1-1; D uncertain. Trimming cost V 1 base and J 0 bases, with 9 bases left between them. CDR1 is LNHNV, CDR2 YYDKDF, per germline (reference sequence). The CDR3 spans 15 residues. The CDR3 region is CATSRAYPLNTEAFF. CDR3 coding DNA: TGTGCCACCAGCAGAGCCTACCCCCTGAACACTGAAGCTTTCTTT.

The CDR3 DNA reads as TGCGCCAGCAGCTCTGTTCTAGGTGCCACTGAAGCTTTCTTT. Encoded protein: CASSSVLGATEAFF. V is TRBV5-1 and J is TRBJ1-1, with D unresolved. Germline CDR1 is SGHRS and CDR2 is YFSETQ. The CDR3 length is 14 residues. V was clipped by 3 bases and J by 4 bases, with 13 bases between them.

This chain joins TRBV4-2 and TRBJ1-3; D not resolved. This CDR3 has 15 amino acids. Germline values: CDR1 LGHNA, CDR2 YNFKEQ. V was shortened by 1 base and J by 0 bases, with 7 bases between the two germline ends. CDR3 nucleotide sequence: TGTGCCAGCAGCCAAGCCCCGAGCTCTGGAAACACCATATATTTT. Translation gives CASSQAPSSGNTIYF.

This clone turned up a few times. This sequence joins TRBV5-1 and TRBJ1-4, with 7 nucleotides matching TRBD1. CDR3 length equals 14 residues. Germline lookup yields CDR1 SGHRS and CDR2 YFSETQ. Trimming at V came to 0 bases and at J to 5 bases, leaving 1 base not matched to a gene. The CDR3 region is CASSLETGNEKLFF. The CDR3 DNA sequence: TGCGCCAGCAGCTTGGAGACAGGGAATGAAAAACTGTTTTTT. Full variable domain (rest looked up from reference TRBV5-1 and TRBJ1-4): KAGVTQTPRYLIKTRGQQVTLSCSPISGHRSVSWYQQTPGQGLQFLFEYFSETQRNKGNFPGRFSGRQFSNSRSEMNVSTLELGDSALYLCASSLETGNEKLFFGSGTQLSVL.

This chain joins TRBV2 and TRBJ1-3; D unclear. CDR3 size: 14 residues. The V end was cut by 0 bases, the J end by 5 bases, with 8 bases between. Germline assignment: CDR1 SNHLY and CDR2 FYNNEI. This CDR3 reads CASSEAASRNTIYF. DNA for the CDR3: TGTGCCAGCAGTGAAGCGGCTTCCAGAAACACCATATATTTT.

About this clone itself: The junction departs from the called germline gene at one end, perhaps through a read error. The chain couples TRBV7-7 to TRBJ2-5; 9 bases match TRBD2. CDR3 length: 17 amino acids. Germline CDR1 reads SSHAT; CDR2 reads FNYEAQ (reference sequence). The CDR3, as DNA: TGTGCTAGCAGCTTACAAGCGGGAGGCGCTTATCGAGAGACCCAGTACTTC. Encoded protein: CASSLQAGGAYRETQYF.

The rearrangement uses TRBV18 and TRBJ2-7, with 7 bases that match TRBD1. V shed 3 bases, J shed 6 bases, and the junction held 8 bases outside the gene matches. The length of the CDR3 is 14 residues. The germline gives CDR1 KGHSH, CDR2 LQKENI. The CDR3 reads CASSPGQARGEQYF. The CDR3 nucleotides are TGTGCCAGCTCACCTGGACAGGCCAGGGGCGAGCAGTACTTC.

V is TRBV6-5 and J is TRBJ1-1, with 7 bases that match TRBD1. The V gene's germline CDR1 is MNHEY and CDR2 SVGAGI. The CDR3 sequence is 14 residues long. J lost 0 bases, V lost 5 bases, and 3 bases had no gene match. The CDR3 sequence: CASSRQGLNTEAFF. CDR3 in DNA: TGTGCCAGCAGTAGACAGGGATTGAACACTGAAGCTTTCTTT.

The genes are TRBV2 and TRBJ2-1; 11 positions match TRBD2. V was pared by 8 bases and J by 10 bases, with 13 bases of the junction left unmatched. This CDR3 has 15 amino acids. Germline values: CDR1 SNHLY, CDR2 FYNNEI. CDR3 region: CASQSTSGSVGEQFF. The CDR3 DNA is TGTGCCAGCCAATCTACTAGCGGGAGCGTGGGGGAGCAGTTCTTC.

CDR3: CASSSGRWAQHF. DNA of the CDR3: TGTGCCAGCAGTTCAGGCCGGTGGGCCCAGCATTTT. J is TRBJ1-5 and V is TRBV2; D unclear. The germline gives CDR1 SNHLY, CDR2 FYNNEI. Between the trimmed V and J ends, which lost 5 bases and 11 bases, there was a span of 13 bases. The CDR3 covers 12 residues.

V and J are TRBV9 and TRBJ1-1; tentatively, D is TRBD1 (5 bases). The germline gives CDR1 SGDLS, CDR2 YYNGEE. V lost 4 bases to trimming and J lost 7 bases, with 20 bases between them. The CDR3 length is 15 residues. This CDR3 is CASSSYGGEGDEAFF. The CDR3 DNA reads as TGTGCCAGCAGCTCCTACGGGGGGGAAGGTGATGAAGCTTTCTTT.

The chain has TRBV5-6 and TRBJ2-7, with TRBD2 as a possible D gene (6 bases). Germline V CDR1 and CDR2: SGHDT, YYEEEE. This CDR3 has 12 residues. V was clipped by 7 bases and J by 4 bases, with 12 bases between them. CDR3 residues: CASPVGGYEQYF. CDR3 nucleotide sequence: TGTGCCAGCCCCGTCGGGGGATACGAGCAGTACTTC.

V and J are TRBV11-2 and TRBJ1-6; D not certain. CDR1 and CDR2 (germline): SGHAT, FQNNGV. CDR3 size: 14 residues. V lost 1 base, J lost 10 bases, and 11 bases lay in between. CDR3 loop: CASSLGTVESPLHF. As DNA, the CDR3 is TGTGCCAGCAGCTTAGGGACGGTGGAGTCACCCCTCCACTTT.

Here the CDR3 reads CASSLVVYNEQFF. The DNA of the CDR3 is TGTGCCAGCAGCTTGGTGGTCTACAATGAGCAGTTCTTC. The chain combines TRBV5-6 with TRBJ2-1; no clear D gene. The CDR3 length is 13 residues. CDR1 is SGHDT, CDR2 YYEEEE, per germline. The V gene lost 0 bases and the J gene lost 3 bases, with 4 bases spanning the gap.

This sequence joins TRBV7-2 and TRBJ2-3; 8 bases are shared with TRBD2. The V gene end was trimmed by 6 bases and the J gene end by 3 bases; junction bases not matched to a gene: 8. Germline V lookup: CDR1 SGHTA, CDR2 FQGNSA. CDR3 length: 15 residues. The CDR3: CASSFLAGLTDTQYF. The CDR3 DNA is TGTGCCAGCAGTTTCCTAGCGGGTCTAACAGATACGCAGTATTTT.

This chain uses TRBV29-1 with TRBJ2-1; D is perhaps TRBD2 (6 bases). From germline, CDR1 is SQVTM and CDR2 ANQGSEA. The CDR3 is 15 amino acids. Trimming removed 6 bases from V and 2 bases from J, with 17 bases in between. The CDR3 loop is CSVTFVEGPYNEQFF. The CDR3 DNA sequence: TGCAGCGTGACCTTTGTGGAGGGCCCCTACAATGAGCAGTTCTTC.

The chain is built from TRBV28 and TRBJ2-3, with 13 bases matching TRBD2. The CDR3 length is 18 residues. V dropped 7 bases and J dropped 0; count of bases not matched to a gene: 10. The germline gives CDR1 MDHEN, CDR2 SYDVKM. The CDR3 DNA follows: TGTGCCAGCATAGGTCTGACTAGCGGGAGGTCTAGCACAGATACGCAGTATTTT. Residues: CASIGLTSGRSSTDTQYF. Supplemented by reference TRBV28 and TRBJ2-3, the full variable domain reads DVKVTQSSRYLVKRTGEKVFLECVQDMDHENMFWYRQDPGLGLRLIYFSYDVKMKEKGDIPEGYSVSREKKERFSLILESASTNQTSMYLCASIGLTSGRSSTDTQYFGPGTRLTVL.

The chain is built from TRBV12-3 or TRBV12-4 and TRBJ1-3; possible D gene TRBD1, 5 bases. The V end lost 2 bases, the J end lost 12 bases, and 11 bases lay between the germline ends. This CDR3 is built from 12 residues. CDR3 loop: CASSLSQGLIYF. The CDR3 DNA reads as TGTGCCAGCAGTTTAAGTCAGGGACTCATATATTTT.

The chain joins TRBV30 to TRBJ2-1, with TRBD1 matching over 11 bases. The CDR3 contains 13 residues. With V trimmed by 3 bases and J by 10 bases, 5 bases remained unmatched. CDR1 GTSNPN and CDR2 SVGIG come from the germline V gene (reference sequence). As DNA, the CDR3 is TGTGCCTGGAGCAGGACAGGGGGCAGGGAGCAGTTCTTC. Translating it yields CAWSRTGGREQFF.

V and J are TRBV6-4 and TRBJ2-1; TRBD1 might be the D (6 bases). V lost 10 bases to trimming and J lost 0 bases, with 19 bases between them. CDR1 and CDR2 from the germline V gene are MRHNA and SNTAGT. The CDR3 is made up of 16 amino acids. The CDR3 protein is CATKEGGHCSYNEQFF. In DNA, the CDR3 is TGTGCCACAAAGGAAGGGGGACACTGCTCCTACAATGAGCAGTTCTTC.

This chain links TRBV7-3 with TRBJ2-1; 7 bases agree with TRBD2. This CDR3 has 14 amino acids. Trimming cost V 1 base and J 7 bases; bases outside gene matches: 4. The germline gives CDR1 SGHTA, CDR2 FQGTGA. DNA of the CDR3: TGTGCCAGCAGCTTAAGTGGCGGGAGTAATGAGCAGTTCTTC. This sequence encodes CASSLSGGSNEQFF.

V is TRBV5-4 and J is TRBJ1-1; 11 bases match TRBD1. CDR1 is SGHNT, CDR2 YYREEE, per germline (reference sequence). V lost 7 bases to trimming and J lost 2 bases; unmatched junction nucleotides: 1. The CDR3 loop spans 13 amino acids. The CDR3 sequence is CASGTGGNTEAFF. In nucleotides, the CDR3 is TGTGCCAGCGGGACAGGGGGTAACACTGAAGCTTTCTTT.

The chain joins TRBV3-1 (or the pseudogene TRBV3-2) to TRBJ2-2, with 7 bases identical to TRBD1. CDR1 LGHDT and CDR2 YNNKEL come from the germline V gene (reference sequence). V lost 1 base to trimming and J lost 7 bases; unmatched junction nucleotides: 0. The CDR3 runs to 13 residues. This chain's CDR3 is CASSQGDSGELFF. The CDR3 nucleotides are TGTGCCAGCAGCCAAGGGGACAGCGGGGAGCTGTTTTTT.

The chain combines TRBV5-1 with TRBJ2-3; D call uncertain. Germline CDR1 SGHRS, CDR2 YFSETQ. V lost 6 bases and J lost 0, with 8 bases in between. The CDR3 runs 13 residues. DNA of the CDR3: TGCGCCAGCAAAGTGGCTAGCACAGATACGCAGTATTTT. Residues: CASKVASTDTQYF.

V usage is TRBV28 and J usage is TRBJ2-1; 12 bases match TRBD2. The CDR3 contains 15 residues. From germline, CDR1 is MDHEN and CDR2 SYDVKM. The junction had 9 bases not matched to a gene; V was cut back by 7 bases and J by 8 bases. The CDR3 region is CASKDLAGGPDEQFF. As DNA, the CDR3 is TGTGCCAGCAAAGATCTAGCGGGAGGGCCAGATGAGCAGTTCTTC.

This rearrangement joins TRBV7-6 to TRBJ1-3; TRBD1 is a possible D gene (5 bases). With 4 bases removed from V and 0 bases from J, the gap between germline ends came to 16 bases. CDR1 and CDR2 from the germline V gene are SGHVS and FNYEAQ. CDR3 size: 17 residues. Here the CDR3 DNA reads TGTGCCAGCAGCTCGCCCCTAGGGGAAACCTCTGGAAACACCATATATTTT. Translating gives CASSSPLGETSGNTIYF.

The CDR3 bases are TGTGCCAGCAGCTCTGAGTTTCGGCGGGGAGGGAATGAGCAGTTCTTC. It translates to CASSSEFRRGGNEQFF. The chain combines TRBV7-9 with TRBJ2-1; 7 bases align to TRBD2. This CDR3 is 16 amino acids long. Trimming removed 4 bases from V and 7 bases from J; junction bases left unmatched: 13. Germline V gene data show CDR1 as SEHNR and CDR2 as FQNEAQ (reference sequence).

J is TRBJ2-7 and V is TRBV7-9, with 16 nucleotides matching TRBD2. Losses at the gene ends were 5 bases for V and 3 bases for J; bases not matched to a gene: 4. The V gene's germline CDR1 is SEHNR and CDR2 FQNEAQ (reference sequence). The CDR3 totals 16 residues. DNA of the CDR3: TGTGCCAGCAGCCCCGGGACTAGCGGGAGGGGCTACGAGCAGTACTTC. This encodes CASSPGTSGRGYEQYF. Based on the CDR3 plus reference TRBV7-9 and TRBJ2-7, the full variable domain is DTGVSQNPRHKITKRGQNVTFRCDPISEHNRLYWYRQTLGQGPEFLTYFQNEAQLEKSRLLSDRFSAERPKGSFSTLEIQRTEQGDSAMYLCASSPGTSGRGYEQYFGPGTRLTVT.

The chain employs TRBV9 and TRBJ2-3; TRBD1 is a possible D gene (6 bases). The CDR3 length is 16 residues. Germline V lookup: CDR1 SGDLS, CDR2 YYNGEE. V lost 4 bases to trimming and J lost 0 bases, with 15 bases between them. This chain's CDR3 is CASSPRLDRSTDTQYF. The CDR3 DNA reads as TGTGCCAGCAGCCCCCGCCTCGACAGGAGCACAGATACGCAGTATTTT.